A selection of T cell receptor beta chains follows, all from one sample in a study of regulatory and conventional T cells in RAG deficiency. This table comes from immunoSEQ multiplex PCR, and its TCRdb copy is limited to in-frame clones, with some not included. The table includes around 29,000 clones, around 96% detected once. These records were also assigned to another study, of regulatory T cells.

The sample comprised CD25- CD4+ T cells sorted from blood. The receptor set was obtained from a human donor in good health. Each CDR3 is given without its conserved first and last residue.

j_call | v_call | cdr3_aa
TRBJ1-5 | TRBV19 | ASSITGVNQPQH
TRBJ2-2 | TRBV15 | ATSSPDRGYTGELF
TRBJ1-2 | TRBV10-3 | AISDRDRVYGYT
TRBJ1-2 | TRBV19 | ASSLPGRRGDGYT
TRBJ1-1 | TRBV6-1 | ASREGAGTEAF
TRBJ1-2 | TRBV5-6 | ASSLARADGYT
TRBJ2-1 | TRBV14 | ASSHLLGIGVVNEQF
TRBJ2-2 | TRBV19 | ASSSLKWRGIGELF
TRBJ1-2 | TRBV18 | ASSPPTGDYGYT
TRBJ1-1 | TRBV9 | ASSVVANTEAF
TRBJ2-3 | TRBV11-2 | ASSLKGQGPITSTDTQY
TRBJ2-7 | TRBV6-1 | ASSDRQGVVSEQY
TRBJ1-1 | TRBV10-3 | AISESPPSSAEAF
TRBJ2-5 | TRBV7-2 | ASSLVRSETQY
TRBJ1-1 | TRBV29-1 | SVGGQNMNTEAF
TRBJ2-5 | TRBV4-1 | ASSQVERGLAGGRETQY
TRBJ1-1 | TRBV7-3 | ASSLTGPTEAF
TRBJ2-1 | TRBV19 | ASSSLAGGGYNEQF
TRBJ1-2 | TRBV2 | ASRPGQGNYGYT
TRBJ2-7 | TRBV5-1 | ASSLGLAGELNYEQY
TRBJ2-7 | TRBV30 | AWSVREGGRAEEQY
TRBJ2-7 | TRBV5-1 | ASSWDGRYEQY
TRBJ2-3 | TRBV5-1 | ASSSSGGVTDTQY
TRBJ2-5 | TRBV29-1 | SVEERGKQY
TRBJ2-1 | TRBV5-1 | ASSFRGSGVSMSSYNEQF
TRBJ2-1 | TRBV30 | AWTNSGRVYNEQF
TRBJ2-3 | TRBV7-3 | ASSSQRGPTDTQY
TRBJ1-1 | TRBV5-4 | ASSLPDTEAF
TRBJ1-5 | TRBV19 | ASIQPRQGTRQPQH
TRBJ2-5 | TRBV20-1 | SARAQETQY
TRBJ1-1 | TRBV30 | ALAGGENTEAF
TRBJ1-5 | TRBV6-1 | ASLQGALQPQH
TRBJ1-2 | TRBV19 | ASSLWQGRDYT
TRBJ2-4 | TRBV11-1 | ASSAGTGGRAKNIQY
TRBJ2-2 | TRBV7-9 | ASSLEGYGELF
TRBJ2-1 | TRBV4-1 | ASSPFGSLAGGYNEQF
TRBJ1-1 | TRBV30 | AWSVRLDTEAF
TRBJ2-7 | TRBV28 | ASSSNYEQY
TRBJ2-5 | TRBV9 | ASSLETSGGQETQY
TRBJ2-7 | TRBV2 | ASSLTVPYEQY
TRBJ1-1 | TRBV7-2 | ASSFLNEGTEAF
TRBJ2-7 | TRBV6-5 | ASARGSSYEQY
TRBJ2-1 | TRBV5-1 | ASSLKVPSRSEEQF
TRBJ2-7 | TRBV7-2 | ASSPRQTYEQY
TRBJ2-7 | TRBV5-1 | ASSQGYEQY
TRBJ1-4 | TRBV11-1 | ASSLIGEKLF
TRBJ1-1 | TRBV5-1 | ASSLPGSAGTEAF
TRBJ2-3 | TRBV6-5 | ASRRGQGSTDTQY
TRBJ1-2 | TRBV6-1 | ASSEWRDSYGYT
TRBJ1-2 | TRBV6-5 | ASSYAEGGNYGYT
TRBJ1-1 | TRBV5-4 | ASSGRDRGDRGAF
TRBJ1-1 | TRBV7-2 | ASSFPIREEAF
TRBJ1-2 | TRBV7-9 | ASSLARQGNYGYT
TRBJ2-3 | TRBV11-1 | ASSYSTSRPTQY
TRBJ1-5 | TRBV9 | ASSVASNQPQH